These 24 T cell receptor beta chains originate from one sample sequenced in a study of cytomegalovirus exposure and HLA in healthy donors. Profiled with immunoSEQ multiplex PCR; TCRdb holds only in-frame clones, not every one. Of 45,000 to 65,000 clones listed, about 92% were seen once; the top ten hold about 8.8%. Sequenced sample: PBMCs. These receptors were taken from a woman aged 18-29 years in good health and CMV-seropositive.

V gene TRBV5-1 combines with J gene TRBJ2-2, with D tentatively TRBD1 (6 bases). This CDR3 contains 17 residues. Germline values: CDR1 SGHRS, CDR2 YFSETQ. V was shortened by 4 bases and J by 4 bases, with 20 bases between the two germline ends. The CDR3 nucleotides are TGCGCCAGCAGCGCAATCCTGACAGGAGTGGTCACCGGGGAGCTGTTTTTT. This encodes CASSAILTGVVTGELFF.

The rearrangement links TRBV5-1 to TRBJ1-1; 7 bases match TRBD1. The germline gives CDR1 SGHRS, CDR2 YFSETQ. The V gene end was trimmed by 3 bases and the J gene end by 5 bases; junction bases not matched to a gene: 7. The CDR3 extends over 14 amino acids. Written as DNA, the CDR3 is TGCGCCAGCAGCTCAACAGGGGTAGATACTGAAGCTTTCTTT. Its protein product is CASSSTGVDTEAFF.

The gene calls are TRBV5-6 and TRBJ1-5; possible D gene TRBD1, 5 bases. V gave up 4 bases and J gave up 0 bases, with 5 bases separating them. Looked up from germline, CDR1 is SGHDT and CDR2 is YYEEEE. The CDR3 length is 13 residues. The CDR3 here is CASSRGSNQPQHF. For the CDR3, the DNA is TGTGCCAGCAGCAGGGGTAGCAATCAGCCCCAGCATTTT.

The rearrangement links TRBV5-6 to TRBJ2-5; no definite D call. The CDR3 contains 14 residues. Germline V CDR1 and CDR2: SGHDT, YYEEEE. V lost 5 bases to trimming and J lost 5 bases, with 16 bases between them. The CDR3: CASSSPLTRETQYF. The CDR3 DNA is TGTGCCAGCAGTAGTCCCCTAACGAGGGAGACCCAGTACTTC.

CDR3 amino acids: CASSSGGLGIYEQYF. The CDR3 bases are TGTGCCAGCAGCTCAGGGGGCCTGGGTATCTACGAGCAGTACTTC. The rearrangement links TRBV5-6 to TRBJ2-7, with 8 bases identical to TRBD1. Per the germline V gene, CDR1 is SGHDT and CDR2 is YYEEEE. Trimming took 3 bases from V and 3 from J; bases not matched to a gene: 8. The CDR3 runs to 15 residues.

The genes are TRBV25-1 and TRBJ2-2, with TRBD1 as a possible D gene (6 bases). Trimming took 8 bases from V and 0 from J, leaving 10 bases between them. Germline V gene lookup returns CDR1 MGHDK and CDR2 SYGVNS. The CDR3 totals 14 residues. The CDR3 loop reads CASARGTNTGELFF. Here the CDR3 DNA reads TGTGCCAGCGCGAGGGGGACGAACACCGGGGAGCTGTTTTTT.

V gene TRBV27 combines with J gene TRBJ2-1, with D possibly being TRBD2 (6 bases). CDR3 length: 15 amino acids. Germline V gene data show CDR1 as MNHEY and CDR2 as SMNVEV (reference sequence). V lost 7 bases and J lost 2, with 15 bases in between. CDR3 in amino acids: CASNSGRRPYNEQFF. In nucleotides, the CDR3 is TGTGCCAGCAACTCAGGGAGGAGACCCTACAATGAGCAGTTCTTC.

The rearrangement joins TRBV30 to TRBJ1-2; D gene unclear. Germline CDR1 is GTSNPN and CDR2 is SVGIG (reference sequence). The CDR3 loop spans 13 amino acids. Trimming took 3 bases from V and 4 from J, leaving 12 bases between them. CDR3 nucleotides: TGTGCCTGGAGAACTTTGGGCGCCTATGGCTACACCTTC. It specifies CAWRTLGAYGYTF.

The chain recombines TRBV19 with TRBJ1-1, with D hard to call. Trimming shortened V by 5 bases and J by 2 bases, and 9 bases separated the two germline ends. Germline lookup yields CDR1 LNHDA and CDR2 SQIVND (reference sequence). The CDR3 spans 13 residues. The CDR3 coding sequence is TGTGCCAGTAGTGTCACTGATAACACTGAAGCTTTCTTT. It yields the protein CASSVTDNTEAFF. Together with reference TRBV19 and TRBJ1-1, the CDR3 gives the full variable domain: DGGITQSPKYLFRKEGQNVTLSCEQNLNHDAMYWYRQDPGQGLRLIYYSQIVNDFQKGDIAEGYSVSREKKESFPLTVTSAQKNPTAFYLCASSVTDNTEAFFGQGTRLTVV.

This clone was recorded a few times. This chain joins TRBV29-1 and TRBJ2-3, with a tentative D call TRBD1 (5 bases). The CDR3 has 14 amino acids. V was cut by 7 bases and J by 0 bases, with 14 bases left in between. Germline values: CDR1 SQVTM, CDR2 ANQGSEA. CDR3: CSADDRDSTDTQYF. CDR3 nucleotides: TGCAGCGCAGACGACAGAGATAGCACAGATACGCAGTATTTT.

The V call is TRBV6-5, the J call TRBJ1-2; D possibly corresponds to TRBD1 (6 bases). The CDR3 is 13 residues long. Germline V CDR1 and CDR2: MNHEY, SVGAGI. V was shortened by 5 bases and J by 3 bases, with 10 bases between the two germline ends. The CDR3 sequence: CASSPGVDYGYTF. The DNA of the CDR3 is TGTGCCAGCAGTCCAGGGGTAGACTATGGCTACACCTTC.

This rearrangement joins TRBV29-1 to TRBJ1-1; possibly TRBD1 for D (5 bases). This CDR3 spans 13 amino acids. Germline V lookup: CDR1 SQVTM, CDR2 ANQGSEA. Trimming shortened V by 7 bases and J by 2 bases, and 14 bases separated the two germline ends. The CDR3 sequence is CSAGGNSNTEAFF. CDR3 sequence (DNA): TGCAGCGCCGGGGGGAATAGTAACACTGAAGCTTTCTTT. The full variable domain, its missing parts supplied by reference TRBV29-1 and TRBJ1-1, is SAVISQKPSRDICQRGTSLTIQCQVDSQVTMMFWYRQQPGQSLTLIATANQGSEATYESGFVIDKFPISRPNLTFSTLTVSNMSPEDSSIYLCSAGGNSNTEAFFGQGTRLTVV.

The chain carries TRBV4-1 and TRBJ2-2; TRBD2 aligns across 11 bases. V shed 0 bases, J shed 2 bases, and the junction held 8 bases outside the gene matches. The germline gives CDR1 MGHRA, CDR2 YSYEKL. The CDR3 totals 19 residues. The CDR3 DNA follows: TGCGCCAGCAGCCAAGATAAGGGTAGCGGGGGGGCAAACACCGGGGAGCTGTTTTTT. It yields the protein CASSQDKGSGGANTGELFF.

The V gene is TRBV7-2, the J gene TRBJ1-6; D unclear. V dropped 5 bases and J dropped 4 bases, with 18 bases sitting between them. The CDR3 is made up of 17 amino acids. From germline, CDR1 is SGHTA and CDR2 FQGNSA. In DNA, the CDR3 is TGTGCCAGCAGCCGCAATTTAGTTGATCTTTATAATTCACCCCTCCACTTT. It codes for CASSRNLVDLYNSPLHF.

This chain joins TRBV27 and TRBJ2-7; 8 nucleotides match TRBD1. The CDR3 runs to 14 residues. V was pared by 4 bases and J by 2 bases, with 4 bases of the junction left unmatched. The germline V gene has CDR1 MNHEY and CDR2 SMNVEV (reference sequence). The CDR3 DNA is TGTGCCAGCAGTTCGGGACAGGTTCCCTACGAGCAGTACTTC. Amino acid sequence: CASSSGQVPYEQYF.

The J gene is TRBJ1-5, the V gene TRBV28; 9 bases agree with TRBD1. V lost 4 bases to trimming and J lost 5 bases; unmatched junction nucleotides: 3. The germline CDR1 and CDR2 sequences are MDHEN and SYDVKM. The CDR3 length is 14 residues. CDR3 DNA sequence: TGTGCCAGCAGTTCCGACAGGGGGTATCAGCCCCAGCATTTT. This gives the protein CASSSDRGYQPQHF.

This chain connects TRBV2 to TRBJ2-1; 7 positions agree with TRBD1. Germline values: CDR1 SNHLY, CDR2 FYNNEI. The CDR3 spans 11 residues. V was clipped by 6 bases and J by 11 bases; unmatched bases: 4. The CDR3 bases are TGTGCCAGCAGGACAGGGCTTAAGCAGTTCTTC. Encoded protein: CASRTGLKQFF.

V is TRBV9 and J is TRBJ1-2; 9 bases map to TRBD1. Germline CDR1 and CDR2: SGDLS and YYNGEE. CDR3 length: 16 residues. Germline trimming cut 4 bases from V and 1 base from J; bases unmatched to any gene: 8. CDR3 region: CASSKAGTGINYGYTF. CDR3 DNA: TGTGCCAGCAGCAAAGCAGGGACAGGGATTAACTATGGCTACACCTTC.

Details on this clone: One end of the junction does not line up with germline, which may come from a read error. CDR3 sequence (DNA): TGTGCCAGCAGCCCCGAGGGGAGGGGATGGAATGGCAACACCTTC. Translating it yields CASSPEGRGWNGNTF. The chain combines TRBV7-2 with TRBJ1-2, with D possibly matching TRBD1 (5 bases). Germline-derived CDR1 and CDR2 are SGHTA and FQGNSA. This CDR3 is 15 amino acids long.

This rearrangement joins TRBV18 to TRBJ2-5; 8 bases are shared with TRBD1. Germline V gene data show CDR1 as KGHSH and CDR2 as LQKENI. V shed 5 bases and J 2 bases; nucleotides not matched to a gene: 10. The CDR3 loop spans 16 amino acids. CDR3 residues: CASSKLGDRKQETQYF. Here the CDR3 DNA reads TGTGCCAGCTCAAAACTAGGGGACAGGAAGCAAGAGACCCAGTACTTC.

The chain employs TRBV28 and TRBJ1-1; TRBD1 agrees at 7 bases. Germline CDR1 is MDHEN and CDR2 is SYDVKM. The J segment lost 4 bases and the V segment lost 2 bases, leaving 7 bases of the junction unmatched. This CDR3 contains 15 residues. Here the CDR3 reads CASSLVGAGGTEAFF. The DNA of the CDR3 is TGTGCCAGCAGTTTAGTGGGGGCAGGGGGCACTGAAGCTTTCTTT. The entire variable domain, with the rest obtained from reference TRBV28 and TRBJ1-1, is as follows: DVKVTQSSRYLVKRTGEKVFLECVQDMDHENMFWYRQDPGLGLRLIYFSYDVKMKEKGDIPEGYSVSREKKERFSLILESASTNQTSMYLCASSLVGAGGTEAFFGQGTRLTVV.

The chain has TRBV5-1 and TRBJ1-2, with 7 bases matching TRBD1. After removal of 0 bases from V and 8 bases from J, the junction contained 4 bases not matched to a gene. The germline gives CDR1 SGHRS, CDR2 YFSETQ. This CDR3 spans 13 amino acids. CDR3 bases: TGCGCCAGCAGCTTGGATAGGGGGCAGGGCTACACCTTC. Translation gives CASSLDRGQGYTF.

The chain links TRBV9 to TRBJ2-7, with TRBD1 identical over 8 bases. With V trimmed by 4 bases and J by 3 bases, 6 bases remained unmatched. Germline loops: CDR1 SGDLS, CDR2 YYNGEE. This CDR3 region has 14 residues. The CDR3 coding sequence is TGTGCCAGCAGCCAGGCAGGGGGCCACTACGAGCAGTACTTC. Its protein product is CASSQAGGHYEQYF.

The chain recombines TRBV6-1 with TRBJ2-7, with a possible D match to TRBD1 (6 bases). With 10 bases removed from V and 0 bases from J, the gap between germline ends came to 13 bases. Germline-derived CDR1 and CDR2 are MNHNS and SASEGT. This CDR3 is built from 13 residues. DNA for the CDR3: TGTGCCACCTCCGACAGGAACTCCTACGAGCAGTACTTC. Translation gives CATSDRNSYEQYF.